These T cell receptor beta chains were read from a single sample in a study of cytomegalovirus exposure and HLA in healthy donors. Some clones are missing from TCRdb's copy, which holds only in-frame ones; the method was immunoSEQ multiplex PCR. The sample carries over 150,000 clones, around 68% recorded once. The sequenced material came from PBMCs. The receptors were gathered from a man in his fifties or sixties in good health and CMV-seronegative. CDR3s include the opening cysteine and the closing phenylalanine or tryptophan. Fields, in order: CDR3 protein, CDR3 DNA, clone size, D gene, J gene, V gene. D genes are given only for firm matches. Size tells how often a clone was seen (once, few, many) or the class of an expanded clone, and some rows leave it out.

CDR3aa: CASSLAPGNEQFF; CDR3nt: TGTGCCAGCAGCTTAGCCCCGGGGAATGAGCAGTTCTTC; abundance: -; d_gene: -; j_gene: TRBJ2-1; v_gene: TRBV7-9
CDR3aa: CASTPSRGNNSPLHF; CDR3nt: TGTGCCAGCACCCCCAGTCGAGGGAACAATTCACCCCTCCACTTT; abundance: -; d_gene: -; j_gene: TRBJ1-6; v_gene: TRBV6-6
CDR3aa: CASSPLGGIGETQYF; CDR3nt: TGTGCCAGCAGCCCCCTTGGGGGGATCGGAGAGACCCAGTACTTC; abundance: once; d_gene: -; j_gene: TRBJ2-5; v_gene: TRBV14
CDR3aa: CASSLARGQGRPRQHF; CDR3nt: TGTGCCAGCAGCTTAGCCCGGGGACAGGGGCGTCCACGCCAGCATTTT; abundance: -; d_gene: TRBD1; j_gene: TRBJ1-5; v_gene: TRBV7-9
CDR3aa: CASSPPGGYGYTF; CDR3nt: TGTGCCAGCAGCCCGCCGGGGGGCTATGGCTACACCTTC; abundance: -; d_gene: -; j_gene: TRBJ1-2; v_gene: TRBV25-1
CDR3aa: CATSRVLSGGSYEQYF; CDR3nt: TGTGCCACCAGCAGAGTCCTTAGCGGGGGCTCCTACGAGCAGTACTTC; abundance: -; d_gene: TRBD2; j_gene: TRBJ2-7; v_gene: TRBV15
CDR3aa: CASSGSEQETQYF; CDR3nt: TGCGCCAGCAGCGGGAGTGAGCAAGAGACCCAGTACTTC; abundance: few; d_gene: -; j_gene: TRBJ2-5; v_gene: TRBV5-1
CDR3aa: CASGPWNSNTEAFF; CDR3nt: TGTGCCAGCGGCCCATGGAACAGTAACACTGAAGCTTTCTTT; abundance: -; d_gene: -; j_gene: TRBJ1-1; v_gene: TRBV7-9
CDR3aa: CAISDRLAGGLDTQYF; CDR3nt: TGTGCCATCAGTGATAGACTAGCGGGGGGGCTGGATACGCAGTATTTT; abundance: -; d_gene: TRBD2; j_gene: TRBJ2-3; v_gene: TRBV10-3
CDR3aa: CASSSGGETQYF; CDR3nt: TGCGCCAGCAGCTCCGGCGGAGAGACCCAGTACTTC; abundance: few; d_gene: -; j_gene: TRBJ2-5; v_gene: TRBV5-1
CDR3aa: CASSFGTGTRTDTQYF; CDR3nt: TGTGCCAGCAGTTTCGGGACAGGTACACGCACAGATACGCAGTATTTT; abundance: few; d_gene: TRBD1; j_gene: TRBJ2-3; v_gene: TRBV28
CDR3aa: CASSFGQGTNEKLFF; CDR3nt: TGTGCCAGCAGCTTTGGACAGGGAACTAATGAAAAACTGTTTTTT; abundance: -; d_gene: TRBD1; j_gene: TRBJ1-4; v_gene: TRBV7-9
CDR3aa: CASSTGGVGPYEQYF; CDR3nt: TGCGCCAGCAGCACCGGGGGGGTGGGCCCCTACGAGCAGTACTTC; abundance: -; d_gene: TRBD2; j_gene: TRBJ2-7; v_gene: TRBV5-1
CDR3aa: CASSPTTGVNQPQHF; CDR3nt: TGTGCCAGCAGCCCTACCACAGGGGTAAACCAGCCCCAGCATTTT; abundance: -; d_gene: TRBD1; j_gene: TRBJ1-5; v_gene: TRBV11-2
CDR3aa: CASSITPGLNPYNSPLHF; CDR3nt: TGTGCCAGCAGCATAACTCCGGGACTCAATCCTTATAATTCACCCCTCCACTTT; abundance: -; d_gene: -; j_gene: TRBJ1-6; v_gene: TRBV11-3
CDR3aa: CASSKGGDRQPQHF; CDR3nt: TGTGCCAGCAGCAAAGGGGGGGACAGACAGCCCCAGCATTTT; abundance: -; d_gene: -; j_gene: TRBJ1-5; v_gene: TRBV21-1
CDR3aa: CASSDGPVTGELFF; CDR3nt: TGTGCCAGCAGCGATGGCCCAGTCACCGGGGAGCTGTTTTTT; abundance: -; d_gene: -; j_gene: TRBJ2-2; v_gene: TRBV28
CDR3aa: CASSPGGRDYGYTF; CDR3nt: TGTGCCAGCTCACCGGGAGGGAGGGACTATGGCTACACCTTC; abundance: -; d_gene: -; j_gene: TRBJ1-2; v_gene: TRBV18
CDR3aa: CASSQTSREGGYTF; CDR3nt: TGCGCCAGCAGCCAAACTAGTCGGGAGGGGGGCTACACCTTC; abundance: -; d_gene: -; j_gene: TRBJ1-2; v_gene: TRBV4-1
CDR3aa: CASSRVNEQFF; CDR3nt: TGTGCCAGCAGCCGGGTGAATGAGCAGTTCTTC; abundance: -; d_gene: -; j_gene: TRBJ2-1; v_gene: TRBV11-1
CDR3aa: CASSRTGQPFTEAFF; CDR3nt: TGTGCCAGCAGTCGGACGGGACAGCCATTCACTGAAGCTTTCTTT; abundance: -; d_gene: TRBD1; j_gene: TRBJ1-1; v_gene: TRBV25-1
CDR3aa: CASSSGTGSRQPQHF; CDR3nt: TGTGCCAGCAGCTCCGGGACAGGGAGTCGCCAGCCCCAGCATTTT; abundance: few; d_gene: TRBD1; j_gene: TRBJ1-5; v_gene: TRBV7-2
CDR3aa: CASSLAGDRVETQYF; CDR3nt: TGTGCCAGCAGCTTGGCCGGAGACAGGGTGGAGACCCAGTACTTC; abundance: -; d_gene: TRBD1; j_gene: TRBJ2-5; v_gene: TRBV5-4
CDR3aa: CASSELGAGNYGYTF; CDR3nt: TGTGCCAGCAGTGAATTGGGTGCAGGGAACTATGGCTACACCTTC; abundance: -; d_gene: -; j_gene: TRBJ1-2; v_gene: TRBV6-1
CDR3aa: CASSPGQGGRESSYEQYF; CDR3nt: TGTGCCAGCAGCCCCGGACAGGGTGGGAGGGAGAGCTCCTACGAGCAGTACTTC; abundance: -; d_gene: -; j_gene: TRBJ2-7; v_gene: TRBV7-9
CDR3aa: CASSAGQPQDEQYF; CDR3nt: TGCGCCAGCAGCGCCGGACAGCCCCAGGACGAGCAGTACTTC; abundance: -; d_gene: -; j_gene: TRBJ2-7; v_gene: TRBV5-1
CDR3aa: CASSHRGLAAETQYF; CDR3nt: TGTGCCAGCAGTCACCGGGGACTAGCGGCGGAGACCCAGTACTTC; abundance: -; d_gene: TRBD2; j_gene: TRBJ2-5; v_gene: TRBV27
CDR3aa: CASRTGDLATNEKLFF; CDR3nt: TGTGCCAGTAGGACAGGGGATCTCGCAACTAATGAAAAACTGTTTTTT; abundance: -; d_gene: TRBD1; j_gene: TRBJ1-4; v_gene: TRBV19
CDR3aa: CASSPFSGGPSTDTQYF; CDR3nt: TGCGCCAGCAGCCCTTTTAGCGGGGGCCCTAGCACAGATACGCAGTATTTT; abundance: -; d_gene: TRBD2; j_gene: TRBJ2-3; v_gene: TRBV4-3
CDR3aa: CASRKSPGTGGSYEQYF; CDR3nt: TGTGCCAGCAGAAAATCACCGGGAACAGGGGGCTCATACGAGCAGTACTTC; abundance: -; d_gene: TRBD1; j_gene: TRBJ2-7; v_gene: TRBV6-4
CDR3aa: CASTWTSPGNTIYF; CDR3nt: TGTGCCAGCACCTGGACAAGTCCTGGAAACACCATATATTTT; abundance: -; d_gene: -; j_gene: TRBJ1-3; v_gene: TRBV6-1
CDR3aa: CASSVETAHEQFF; CDR3nt: TGTGCCAGCAGTGTAGAGACAGCCCATGAGCAGTTCTTC; abundance: few; d_gene: -; j_gene: TRBJ2-1; v_gene: TRBV2
CDR3aa: CASSELAGGPGPSSYNEQFF; CDR3nt: TGTGCCAGCAGTGAACTAGCGGGGGGGCCGGGCCCCAGCTCCTACAATGAGCAGTTCTTC; abundance: -; d_gene: TRBD2; j_gene: TRBJ2-1; v_gene: TRBV6-1
CDR3aa: CASSPRTGGFEQYF; CDR3nt: TGTGCCAGCAGCCCCCGGACAGGGGGGTTCGAGCAGTACTTC; abundance: -; d_gene: TRBD1; j_gene: TRBJ2-7; v_gene: TRBV27
CDR3aa: CASSPSRQGSYGYTF; CDR3nt: TGTGCCAGCAGCCCAAGCCGACAGGGGAGCTATGGCTACACCTTC; abundance: -; d_gene: TRBD1; j_gene: TRBJ1-2; v_gene: TRBV7-2
CDR3aa: CASSGPGGVTGNTIYF; CDR3nt: TGTGCCAGCAGCGGTCCAGGGGGAGTAACTGGAAACACCATATATTTT; abundance: -; d_gene: TRBD1; j_gene: TRBJ1-3; v_gene: TRBV7-9
CDR3aa: CASSQDPNRDSLAANYGYTF; CDR3nt: TGTGCCAGCAGCCAAGATCCCAACCGGGACAGTCTAGCCGCTAACTATGGCTACACCTTC; abundance: once; d_gene: TRBD1; j_gene: TRBJ1-2; v_gene: TRBV4-2
CDR3aa: CASSYPDKQSYEQYF; CDR3nt: TGTGCCAGCAGTTACCCGGACAAACAGTCCTACGAGCAGTACTTC; abundance: -; d_gene: -; j_gene: TRBJ2-7; v_gene: TRBV6-7
CDR3aa: CASSEGLWNTEAFF; CDR3nt: TGTGCCAGCAGTGAGGGACTCTGGAACACTGAAGCTTTCTTT; abundance: -; d_gene: -; j_gene: TRBJ1-1; v_gene: TRBV6-4
CDR3aa: CASINDRGTEAFF; CDR3nt: TGTGCCAGCATCAATGACAGGGGCACTGAAGCTTTCTTT; abundance: -; d_gene: TRBD1; j_gene: TRBJ1-1; v_gene: TRBV6-6
CDR3aa: CASSVGFGRGSDEQYF; CDR3nt: TGTGCCAGCAGCGTAGGATTCGGCAGGGGAAGCGACGAGCAGTACTTC; abundance: -; d_gene: -; j_gene: TRBJ2-7; v_gene: TRBV9
CDR3aa: CASSLERLPNNEQFF; CDR3nt: TGCGCCAGCAGCTTGGAGCGGTTACCCAACAATGAGCAGTTCTTC; abundance: -; d_gene: -; j_gene: TRBJ2-1; v_gene: TRBV5-1
CDR3aa: CASSDRGNQPQHF; CDR3nt: TGTGCCAGTAGCGACAGGGGCAATCAGCCCCAGCATTTT; abundance: -; d_gene: TRBD1; j_gene: TRBJ1-5; v_gene: TRBV19
CDR3aa: CASSYPTGANTGELFF; CDR3nt: TGTGCCAGCAGTTACCCAACAGGGGCGAACACCGGGGAGCTGTTTTTT; abundance: -; d_gene: TRBD1; j_gene: TRBJ2-2; v_gene: TRBV6-5
CDR3aa: CASSRGPENTIYF; CDR3nt: TGCGCCAGCAGCAGAGGCCCGGAAAACACCATATATTTT; abundance: -; d_gene: -; j_gene: TRBJ1-3; v_gene: TRBV5-1
CDR3aa: CASSSSGWQASTDTQYF; CDR3nt: TGTGCCAGCAGCTCCTCCGGTTGGCAGGCGAGCACAGATACGCAGTATTTT; abundance: -; d_gene: -; j_gene: TRBJ2-3; v_gene: TRBV13
CDR3aa: CASSTLTGDDGYTF; CDR3nt: TGTGCCAGCAGCACGCTGACAGGGGACGATGGCTACACCTTC; abundance: few; d_gene: TRBD1; j_gene: TRBJ1-2; v_gene: TRBV14
CDR3aa: CASSRPGGTQYF; CDR3nt: TGTGCCAGCTCACGGCCGGGAGGCACGCAGTATTTT; abundance: -; d_gene: TRBD2; j_gene: TRBJ2-3; v_gene: TRBV18
CDR3aa: CSASGDEQFF; CDR3nt: TGCAGTGCTAGCGGGGATGAGCAGTTCTTC; abundance: -; d_gene: -; j_gene: TRBJ2-1; v_gene: TRBV20-1
CDR3aa: CASSPRLAASYEQYF; CDR3nt: TGTGCCAGCAGTCCCCGACTAGCGGCCTCCTACGAGCAGTACTTC; abundance: few; d_gene: TRBD2; j_gene: TRBJ2-7; v_gene: TRBV6-6
CDR3aa: CASSRTGVEQYF; CDR3nt: TGCGCCAGCAGCAGAACAGGGGTTGAGCAGTACTTC; abundance: -; d_gene: TRBD1; j_gene: TRBJ2-7; v_gene: TRBV5-1
CDR3aa: CASSPPGTRGKGTEAFF; CDR3nt: TGTGCCAGCAGTCCCCCGGGGACCCGGGGGAAGGGCACTGAAGCTTTCTTT; abundance: once; d_gene: -; j_gene: TRBJ1-1; v_gene: TRBV27
CDR3aa: CASSPTTGGPTDTQYF; CDR3nt: TGTGCCAGCTCACCAACGACAGGGGGCCCCACAGATACGCAGTATTTT; abundance: -; d_gene: TRBD1; j_gene: TRBJ2-3; v_gene: TRBV18
CDR3aa: CASSPGTANEKLFF; CDR3nt: TGTGCCAGCAGTCCCGGGACAGCTAATGAAAAACTGTTTTTT; abundance: few; d_gene: TRBD1; j_gene: TRBJ1-4; v_gene: TRBV7-6
CDR3aa: CASSLRGGYEQYF; CDR3nt: TGTGCCAGCAGCTTACGGGGAGGCTACGAGCAGTACTTC; abundance: -; d_gene: -; j_gene: TRBJ2-7; v_gene: TRBV11-3
CDR3aa: CASSPGGPIGETQYF; CDR3nt: TGTGCCAGCAGCCCAGGGGGGCCAATAGGAGAGACCCAGTACTTC; abundance: -; d_gene: -; j_gene: TRBJ2-5; v_gene: TRBV25-1
CDR3aa: CASSLRAGVTYEQYF; CDR3nt: TGTGCCAGCAGCTTAAGGGCAGGGGTAACCTACGAGCAGTACTTC; abundance: -; d_gene: -; j_gene: TRBJ2-7; v_gene: TRBV11-2